The clone carrying this T cell receptor (beta chain) was picked up a small number of times. The sample comes from a study of molecular identifiers for immune sequencing clone quantification. TCRdb independently ran MiXCR on the PCR reads; one entry per CDR3 protein. The repertoire holds nearly 650,000 distinct CDR3 sequences, with about 25% as singletons. Trimming left V 0 bases short and J 2 bases short, with 10 bases between. CDR3 length: 15 residues. Germline V lookup: CDR1 LGHNA, CDR2 YSLEER. Sequenced sample: naive CD8+ T cells from blood, with Jurkat cell RNA spiked in. Subset indicated: FACS-sorted CD8+CD4-CCR7+CD45RA+ naive T cells. This sequence joins TRBV4-3 and TRBJ2-5; maybe TRBD2 (5 bases). This sequence originates from a human donor in good health. Some libraries in this study had Jurkat cell RNA spiked in. The CDR3 region is CASSQDIARQETQYF. CDR3 DNA sequence: TGCGCCAGCAGCCAAGACATAGCGAGACAAGAGACCCAGTACTTC.